This passage covers 16 T cell receptor beta chains from one sample sequenced in a study of post-analysis software for immune sequencing data. Study-wide findings and caveats: Among 5 or 6 TRBV segments more frequent in patients than controls were TRBV5-6, TRBV5-1 and TRBV20-1.

Presence of unique molecular identifiers characterized the TCR beta cDNA libraries. Using its own MiXCR run on the PCR reads, TCRdb lists one record per CDR3 protein. The sample includes about 770,000 distinct CDR3 sequences, under 60% seen only once; the top ten take roughly 4.9%. Which antigens these TCRs recognize remains unknown. The specimen sequenced was blood. The receptors here all came from a girl aged 10-17 years with multiple sclerosis.

This clonotype has only a few counts. The chain links TRBV9 to TRBJ2-7, with 8 nucleotides matching TRBD2. CDR3 length: 15 residues. Per germline, CDR1 SGDLS and CDR2 YYNGEE. Trimming took 4 bases from V and 2 from J; bases not matched to a gene: 8. This CDR3 is CASSSGGQITYEQYF. CDR3 sequence (DNA): TGTGCCAGCAGCTCGGGGGGGCAAATTACCTACGAGCAGTACTTC.

The chain combines TRBV12-3 or TRBV12-4 with TRBJ2-7; D possibly corresponds to TRBD2 (6 bases). The CDR3 totals 13 residues. V lost 3 bases to trimming and J lost 6 bases, with 12 bases between them. The CDR3 loop is CASSFRSGSEQYF. The CDR3 DNA sequence: TGTGCCAGCAGTTTCAGATCCGGGAGCGAGCAGTACTTC.

This clonotype has only a few counts. The gene calls are TRBV10-3 and TRBJ2-7, with 7 bases matching TRBD1. This CDR3 spans 13 amino acids. Germline CDR1 reads ENHRY; CDR2 reads SYGVKD. Losses at the gene ends were 6 bases for V and 0 bases for J; bases not matched to a gene: 2. This chain's CDR3 is CAISRDSSYEQYF. CDR3 DNA: TGTGCCATCAGCCGGGACAGCTCCTACGAGCAGTACTTC.

This chain connects TRBV12-3 or TRBV12-4 to TRBJ2-1; 13 nucleotides line up with TRBD2. This CDR3 region has 18 residues. The V segment lost 6 bases and the J segment 0 bases; nucleotides outside the gene matches: 8. The CDR3 DNA is TGTGCCAGCAGCCGAGGACTAGCGGGAGAGAGCTCCTACAATGAGCAGTTCTTC. Amino acids: CASSRGLAGESSYNEQFF.

With respect to this clonotype: The junction shows a germline mismatch at one end, possibly a read error. CDR3 nucleotide sequence: TGTGCCGGCAGCTCCGTTCTCGGCGGGATAGGAGAGACCCAGTACTTC. Protein product: CAGSSVLGGIGETQYF. This chain uses TRBV7-9 with TRBJ2-5, with TRBD2 as a possible D gene (6 bases). Germline loops: CDR1 SEHNR, CDR2 FQNEAQ (reference sequence). The CDR3 is made up of 16 amino acids.

This clonotype was observed at least ten times. The junction does not match germline at one end; this may be a read error. CDR3 sequence: CASSLARGIEQYF. The CDR3 DNA is TGTGCCAGCAGCTTGGCTCGCGGAATCGAGCAGTACTTC. The chain employs TRBV5-1 and TRBJ2-7, with D hard to call. Germline V lookup: CDR1 SGHRS, CDR2 YFSETQ. The CDR3 spans 13 residues.

The V and J genes are TRBV7-2 and TRBJ2-4; D gene uncertain. Germline loops: CDR1 SGHTA, CDR2 FQGNSA. CDR3 length: 15 amino acids. V gave up 5 bases and J gave up 0 bases, with 11 bases separating them. DNA of the CDR3: TGTGCCAGCAGCGCCCGGCACTTAGCCAAAAACATTCAGTACTTC. This translates into CASSARHLAKNIQYF.

The J gene is TRBJ1-1, the V gene TRBV20-1; no definite D call. The length of the CDR3 is 12 residues. V was cut by 3 bases and J by 3 bases, with 8 bases left in between. From germline, CDR1 is DFQATT and CDR2 SNEGSKA (reference sequence). The CDR3 DNA reads TGCAGTGCTAGGACGGTATACACTGAAGCTTTCTTT. It encodes CSARTVYTEAFF.

This chain uses TRBV6-6 with TRBJ1-1, with 8 bases lining up with TRBD1. CDR1 is MNHNY and CDR2 is SVGAGI in the germline V gene (reference sequence). This CDR3 has 16 residues. V was pared by 6 bases and J by 4 bases, with 13 bases of the junction left unmatched. The CDR3 reads CASSPTSPDRGTEAFF. The CDR3 DNA follows: TGTGCCAGCAGCCCCACCTCCCCTGACAGGGGCACTGAAGCTTTCTTT.

The CDR3 DNA reads as TGTGCCAGCAGCCAAGATCCGGTACCCCACAATGAGCAGTTCTTC. Protein product: CASSQDPVPHNEQFF. The gene calls are TRBV3-1 and TRBJ2-1; D gene uncertain. CDR1 and CDR2 from the germline V gene are LGHDT and YNNKEL (reference sequence). The CDR3 length is 15 residues. V was cut by 0 bases and J by 5 bases, with 11 bases left in between.

The rearrangement joins TRBV12-3 or TRBV12-4 to TRBJ2-7, with D possibly matching TRBD2 (5 bases). The V gene lost 5 bases and the J gene lost 0 bases, with 8 bases spanning the gap. This CDR3 region has 13 residues. The CDR3 bases are TGTGCCAGCAGTCAGCGGATCTCCTACGAGCAGTACTTC. Its protein is CASSQRISYEQYF.

The chain recombines TRBV7-3 with TRBJ2-5, with unresolved D. Trimming pared 2 bases from V and 5 bases from J, leaving 9 bases between. Germline V CDR1 and CDR2: SGHTA, FQGTGA. This CDR3 is 13 amino acids long. The CDR3 loop reads CASSLLSSETQYF. CDR3 DNA sequence: TGTGCCAGCAGCTTACTGAGTTCGGAGACCCAGTACTTC.

This chain links TRBV9 with TRBJ2-1; D possibly matches TRBD1 or TRBD2 (6 bases each). The CDR3 has 15 residues. Per the germline V gene, CDR1 is SGDLS and CDR2 is YYNGEE. The V gene lost 3 bases and the J gene lost 3 bases, with 13 bases spanning the gap. The DNA for the CDR3 is TGTGCCAGCAGCGCCGAGGGGGGACTCTACAATGAGCAGTTCTTC. It is translated as CASSAEGGLYNEQFF.

The rearrangement joins TRBV5-6 to TRBJ2-1; possibly TRBD2 for D (6 bases). Germline V gene sequence: CDR1 SGHDT, CDR2 YYEEEE. V was trimmed by 4 bases and J by 10 bases, leaving 12 bases between them. This CDR3 region has 12 residues. The CDR3 bases are TGTGCCAGCAGCGTAATTGCGGGGGAGCAGTTCTTC. It codes for CASSVIAGEQFF.

The J gene is TRBJ2-5, the V gene TRBV7-2; 9 bases agree with TRBD2. CDR3 length equals 16 residues. Trimming removed 0 bases from V and 2 bases from J; junction bases left unmatched: 4. Per germline, CDR1 SGHTA and CDR2 FQGNSA. The CDR3 nucleotides read TGTGCCAGCAGCTTAGCGGCGGGGGGGCAGCAAGAGACCCAGTACTTC. Encoded protein: CASSLAAGGQQETQYF. Looking up the rest from reference TRBV7-2 and TRBJ2-5 gives the full variable domain: GAGVSQSPSNKVTEKGKDVELRCDPISGHTALYWYRQSLGQGLEFLIYFQGNSAPDKSGLPSDRFSAERTGGSVSTLTIQRTQQEDSAVYLCASSLAAGGQQETQYFGPGTRLLVL.

This clonotype has a handful of counts. The rearrangement joins TRBV27 to TRBJ2-5, with D possibly called TRBD1 or TRBD2 (5 bases each). Deletions cut 9 bases from V and 5 bases from J, with 25 bases between. Germline V gene data show CDR1 as MNHEY and CDR2 as SMNVEV (reference sequence). There are 16 residues in the CDR3. Here the CDR3 DNA reads TGTGCCAGTATATCCCTGTCGGCCCAGGGAGTGGAGACCCAGTACTTC. This sequence encodes CASISLSAQGVETQYF.